These 12 T cell receptor beta chains share one sample of origin, sequenced in a study of blood T cell repertoires in COVID-19. Produced via immunoSEQ multiplex PCR; TCRdb's table is partial and in-frame only. The data show some 210,000 clones, around 83% seen once. Sequences were obtained from peripheral blood. The receptors come from a man aged 45-65 years with active or convalescent COVID-19.

This chain connects TRBV11-2 to TRBJ2-1; D gene uncertain. The CDR3 runs to 15 residues. CDR1 and CDR2 from the germline V gene are SGHAT and FQNNGV. Trimming pared 5 bases from V and 4 bases from J, leaving 15 bases between. This chain's CDR3 is CASSRVGLQYNEQFF. In DNA, the CDR3 is TGTGCCAGCAGCCGGGTGGGTTTACAATACAATGAGCAGTTCTTC.

Here the CDR3 reads CASSLRTDAQYF. The CDR3 nucleotides are TGTGCCAGCAGTTTAAGAACAGACGCGCAGTACTTC. The chain joins TRBV12-3 or TRBV12-4 to TRBJ2-7, with D unclear. Trimming pared 2 bases from V and 9 bases from J, leaving 11 bases between. This CDR3 region has 12 residues.

The chain is built from TRBV27 and TRBJ2-7; D gene uncertain. CDR3 length equals 13 residues. The V end was cut by 2 bases, the J end by 5 bases, with 10 bases between. Germline lookup yields CDR1 MNHEY and CDR2 SMNVEV (reference sequence). The CDR3 sequence is CASSLIPGNEQYF. CDR3 nucleotide sequence: TGTGCCAGCAGTTTAATCCCAGGAAACGAGCAGTACTTC.

This clone is a singleton in its sample. The rearrangement joins TRBV24-1 to TRBJ1-4, with TRBD1 matching over 9 bases. CDR1 is KGHDR, CDR2 SFDVKD, per germline. This CDR3 has 16 amino acids. J lost 4 bases, V lost 3 bases, and 5 bases had no gene match. DNA of the CDR3: TGTGCCACCAGTGATGGACAGGGGACCGGTAATGAAAAACTGTTTTTT. It specifies CATSDGQGTGNEKLFF.

This clone was detected only a few times. The chain recombines TRBV6-5 with TRBJ2-7; 9 nucleotides match TRBD1. With V trimmed by 6 bases and J by 2 bases, 2 bases remained unmatched. Germline CDR1 is MNHEY and CDR2 is SVGAGI. The CDR3 has 13 residues. Here the CDR3 reads CASRGQGTYEQYF. DNA for the CDR3: TGTGCCAGCAGGGGACAGGGAACCTACGAGCAGTACTTC.

J is TRBJ2-1 and V is TRBV7-2; 10 bases line up with TRBD2. This CDR3 spans 18 amino acids. The germline V gene has CDR1 SGHTA and CDR2 FQGNSA. J lost 3 bases, V lost 2 bases, and 10 bases had no gene match. CDR3 bases: TGTGCCAGCAGCTTATTAGCGGGGGGTCCTCCTCGCTACAATGAGCAGTTCTTC. As protein: CASSLLAGGPPRYNEQFF.

The chain combines TRBV27 with TRBJ2-3, with 11 bases that match TRBD2. The V and J ends lost 2 bases and 6 bases, in that order; junction bases with no gene match: 16. Germline V gives CDR1 MNHEY, CDR2 SMNVEV (reference sequence). The CDR3 has 19 amino acids. The DNA for the CDR3 is TGTGCCAGCAGTTTAAGGGGGACTAGCGGTAAACTTTCGTGGGATACGCAGTATTTT. It specifies CASSLRGTSGKLSWDTQYF.

The chain has TRBV7-2 and TRBJ1-4, with TRBD1 matching over 9 bases. The CDR3 is 15 amino acids. Germline CDR1 SGHTA, CDR2 FQGNSA. Trimming took 4 bases from V and 8 from J; bases not matched to a gene: 8. The CDR3 sequence is CASSSLGQGGEKLFF. CDR3 coding DNA: TGTGCCAGCAGCTCCCTGGGACAGGGTGGCGAAAAACTGTTTTTT.

The chain has TRBV10-1 and TRBJ1-1; possibly TRBD1 for D (5 bases). CDR1 is WNHNN, CDR2 SYGVQD, per germline (reference sequence). This CDR3 contains 12 residues. The germline V and J ends were trimmed by 5 bases and 12 bases, with 16 bases remaining between them. Written as DNA, the CDR3 is TGCGCCAGCAGTACCCACCCGGAGGGGACTTTCTTT. Protein product: CASSTHPEGTFF.

The chain carries TRBV24-1 and TRBJ2-1; D may be TRBD2 (5 bases). Germline CDR1 and CDR2: KGHDR and SFDVKD. V lost 4 bases to trimming and J lost 15 bases, with 21 bases between them. The CDR3 sequence is 14 residues long. CDR3 region: CATSDPSRRGILFF. In DNA, the CDR3 is TGTGCCACCAGTGACCCTAGTAGACGGGGAATTCTGTTCTTC.

This chain links TRBV7-2 with TRBJ1-4; perhaps TRBD1 as D (5 bases). This CDR3 comprises 14 residues. V was pared by 5 bases and J by 8 bases, with 15 bases between. Germline V CDR1 and CDR2: SGHTA, FQGNSA. CDR3 in amino acids: CASSAARVGEKLFF. CDR3 DNA sequence: TGTGCCAGCAGCGCAGCCAGGGTAGGCGAAAAACTGTTTTTT.

A few counts support this clone. V usage is TRBV19 and J usage is TRBJ2-7; 10 nucleotides align to TRBD1. CDR1 is LNHDA, CDR2 SQIVND, per germline (reference sequence). The CDR3 sequence is 15 residues long. V trimming: 3 bases; J trimming: 4 bases; junction bases outside the gene matches: 6. CDR3 residues: CASSIGGQGLYEQYF. The CDR3 nucleotides read TGTGCCAGTAGTATCGGGGGACAGGGGTTGTACGAGCAGTACTTC.